This T cell receptor beta chain appears in the sequencing data of a study of beta chain features in type 1 diabetes. This clone has just a few counts. Antigen specificity is unknown. Sorting with CD45RO/CCR7/CD25/CD127/CD95/CD27 yielded naive, central memory, regulatory and stem-like memory CD4+ cells. The whole isolated RNA underwent reverse transcription, so sequencing captured expressed TCRB transcripts. Repertoires were generated with immunoSEQ multiplex PCR, while TCRdb's copy carries only in-frame clones and drops some. Of 60,000 to 75,000 clones in the sample, more than 45% were seen once. Overall study results and limits: More deletions and fewer insertions at VDJ junctions were found in patients with type 1 diabetes. There was no resolution here of whether HLA type influences TCRB rearrangement. In all four CD4+ subsets, TCRB CDR3 length was significantly, moderately reduced in type 1 diabetes. PCR might show a preference for shorter templates, equally across patients and controls.

Germline-derived CDR1 and CDR2 are SGHRS and YFSETQ. The CDR3 runs 16 residues. Trimming pared 0 bases from V and 6 bases from J, leaving 13 bases between. The sequenced sample was central memory CD4+ T cells from blood. V gene TRBV5-1 combines with J gene TRBJ1-6, with D tentatively TRBD1 (6 bases). The sequence derives from a man aged 25-45 years with type 1 diabetes. The chain's CDR3 is CASSLEAGVGNSPLHF. The CDR3 DNA reads TGCGCCAGCAGCTTGGAAGCAGGGGTAGGTAATTCACCCCTCCACTTT. Full variable domain (outside the CDR3, taken from reference TRBV5-1 and TRBJ1-6): KAGVTQTPRYLIKTRGQQVTLSCSPISGHRSVSWYQQTPGQGLQFLFEYFSETQRNKGNFPGRFSGRQFSNSRSEMNVSTLELGDSALYLCASSLEAGVGNSPLHFGNGTRLTVT.